Listed here is a single T cell receptor (beta chain). The data belong to a study of OX40 agonist ivuxolimab in advanced cancers. Study as a whole: Ivuxolimab, an agonistic anti-OX40 (CD134) antibody, was given to patients. Patients were dosed intravenously with ivuxolimab at 0.01 to 10 mg/kg every 2 weeks. Dose-escalation patients had hepatocellular carcinoma, melanoma, renal cell or head and neck cancer.

Assay used: immunoSEQ multiplex PCR; TCRdb lists only in-frame clones, some missing. The table has tens of thousands of clones, about 87% seen once. V was pared by 1 base and J by 6 bases, with 16 bases between. Germline V CDR1 and CDR2: MNHEY, SMNVEV (reference sequence). The CDR3 runs 16 residues. The J gene is TRBJ2-1, the V gene TRBV27; D possibly uses TRBD1 or TRBD2 (5 bases each). The input for sequencing was CD4+ or CD8+ T cells sorted from blood, taken in a trial of the OX40 agonist ivuxolimab. The receptor's source is an adult with an advanced solid tumor such as melanoma, head and neck, liver or kidney cancer. The chain's CDR3 is CASSLWGMGLGNEQFF. The DNA of the CDR3 is TGTGCCAGCAGTTTATGGGGGATGGGGTTAGGCAATGAGCAGTTCTTC.